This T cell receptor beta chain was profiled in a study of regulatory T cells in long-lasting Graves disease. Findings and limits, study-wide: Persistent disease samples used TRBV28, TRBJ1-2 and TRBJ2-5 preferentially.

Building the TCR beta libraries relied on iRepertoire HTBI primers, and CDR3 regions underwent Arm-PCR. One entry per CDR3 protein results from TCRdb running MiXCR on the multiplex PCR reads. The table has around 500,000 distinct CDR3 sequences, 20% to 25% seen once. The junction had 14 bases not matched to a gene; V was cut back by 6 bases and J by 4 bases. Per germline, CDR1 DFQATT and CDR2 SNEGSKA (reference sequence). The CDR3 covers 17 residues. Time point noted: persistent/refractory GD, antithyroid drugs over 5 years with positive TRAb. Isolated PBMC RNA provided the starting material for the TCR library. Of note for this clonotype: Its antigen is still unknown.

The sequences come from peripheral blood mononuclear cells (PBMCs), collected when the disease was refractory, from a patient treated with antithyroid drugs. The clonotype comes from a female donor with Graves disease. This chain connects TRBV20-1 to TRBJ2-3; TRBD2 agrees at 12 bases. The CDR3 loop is CSANTFRLAGASDTQYF. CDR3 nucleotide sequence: TGCAGTGCCAACACTTTTCGACTAGCGGGAGCATCAGATACGCAGTATTTT.